A selection of T cell receptor beta chains follows, all from one sample in a study of CXCR3-negative and CXCR3-positive naive CD8 T cells. TCRdb re-called the 5' RACE reads, yielding one record per CDR3 amino acid sequence without DNA. Recorded here are about 120,000 distinct CDR3 sequences; the top ten clones represent 0.5% to 0.6%. The sample taken for sequencing was naive CXCR3+ CD8+ T cells from blood. These receptors were collected from a human donor in good health. Some clones in this sample may be carry-over from other donors' samples. CDR3s include the opening cysteine and the closing phenylalanine or tryptophan.

>TRBJ1-3|14|TRBV7-6
CASMTPSSGNTIYF
>TRBJ2-1|12|TRBV2
CASSDHHNEQFF
>TRBJ2-7|13|TRBV7-9
CASSLAGGYEQYF
>TRBJ1-1|11|TRBV6-6
CASGMNTEAFF
>TRBJ1-5|14|TRBV28
CASSPSKLARPQHF
>TRBJ1-1|12|TRBV12-3/TRBV12-4
CASPDLDTEAFF
>TRBJ2-7|15|TRBV7-9
CARSRGQGFYDEQYF
>TRBJ2-7|17|TRBV20-1
CSAREGPGAGDPGEQYF
>TRBJ2-3|15|TRBV6-5
CASSYSEARTDTQYF
>TRBJ2-3|15|TRBV24-1
CATSDFPGETDTQYF
>TRBJ1-1|13|TRBV5-4
CASRPGTGLEAFF
>TRBJ2-7|13|TRBV7-9
CASSLGHTWEQYF
>TRBJ2-2|15|TRBV4-1
CASSPSGVLTGELFF
>TRBJ2-7|15|TRBV7-2
CASSHTVGASYEQYF
>TRBJ2-1|15|TRBV28
CASSYTLAGVNEQFF
>TRBJ1-6|13|TRBV4-1
CASSQATYSPLHF
>TRBJ2-7|15|TRBV4-3
CASSQDLTRSYEQYF
>TRBJ2-7|13|TRBV3-1
CASSQISGGEQYF
>TRBJ2-4|14|TRBV5-1
CASSFTQGADIQYF
>TRBJ2-1|16|TRBV12-3/TRBV12-4
CASSFAGRLNRNEQFF
>TRBJ1-1|13|TRBV24-1
CATSDPTSAEAFF
>TRBJ2-7|13|TRBV29-1
CSVAMGGSYEQYF
>TRBJ2-5|16|TRBV19
CASSPFSSGDAETQYF
>TRBJ2-5|18|TRBV3-1
CASSQGSGGDLWEETQYF
>TRBJ2-3|15|TRBV25-1
CASSGVGSSTDTQYF
>TRBJ2-7|15|TRBV7-9
CASSIPSSPGDEQYF
>TRBJ1-1|14|TRBV20-1
CSASGPSRNTEAFF
>TRBJ2-2|14|TRBV25-1
CASRREGWGGELFF
>TRBJ2-1|14|TRBV28
CASSLRSNYNEQFF
>TRBJ2-3|16|TRBV6-2/TRBV6-3
CASSYSELAGGDTQYF
>TRBJ2-1|15|TRBV7-3
CASSPTSGSMNEQFF
>TRBJ1-1|15|TRBV27
CASSSLGGMNTEAFF
>TRBJ2-7|11|TRBV29-1
CSGRSGYEQYF
>TRBJ2-1|14|TRBV10-3
CAITNSGGYNEQFF
>TRBJ2-1|17|TRBV4-3
CASSQSRASGGADEQFF
>TRBJ1-2|15|TRBV10-3
CAISVASELIYGYTF
>TRBJ1-1|11|TRBV4-1
CASSQASEAFF
>TRBJ1-1|13|TRBV7-3
CASSLSGTTEAFF
>TRBJ2-7|13|TRBV30
CAWSVLGEVEQYF
>TRBJ2-1|17|TRBV6-6
CASTIAGGLRSDNEQFF
>TRBJ2-1|15|TRBV7-2
CASSTLSGIEVEQFF
>TRBJ2-5|16|TRBV6-2/TRBV6-3
CASSIPLAGPQETQYF
>TRBJ2-7|14|TRBV25-1
CASSDQGGLYEQYF
>TRBJ2-7|14|TRBV3-1
CASSQESAPDEQYF
>TRBJ2-5|15|TRBV6-2/TRBV6-3
CASSGLAGLQETQYF
>TRBJ1-1|12|TRBV13
CASSIPGSEAFF
>TRBJ2-4|16|TRBV21-1
CASSKRKDPLKNIQYF
>TRBJ2-1|15|TRBV21-1
CASSKPPQGYNEQFF